There are many counts of the clone carrying this T cell receptor (beta chain). Antigen specificity is unknown. This record comes from a study of CD8 T cells in ankylosing spondylitis. Study-wide findings and caveats: The clones that were linked to disease were reported to be significantly enriched in matched synovial fluid samples from ankylosing spondylitis patients. Ankylosing spondylitis blood seemed to carry a telltale TCR beta motif made of several highly homologous variants.

One entry per CDR3 protein results from TCRdb running MiXCR on the 5' RACE reads. The profile shows some 150,000 distinct CDR3 sequences, around two fifths of them singletons. V was cut by 5 bases and J by 1 base, with 12 bases left in between. The V gene's germline CDR1 is MDHEN and CDR2 SYDVKM. CDR3 length equals 14 residues. Material: synovial fluid, either unsorted or a sorted T cell fraction (not recorded which). This TCR was sampled from a male donor with ankylosing spondylitis. V usage is TRBV28 and J usage is TRBJ2-7; TRBD1 might be the D (5 bases). Here the CDR3 reads CASSPRTLSYEQYF. In nucleotides, the CDR3 is TGTGCCAGCAGTCCTAGGACACTTTCCTACGAGCAGTACTTC.